The rows below give T cell receptor beta chains drawn from one sample of a study of blood T cell repertoires in COVID-19. Assay used: immunoSEQ multiplex PCR; TCRdb lists only in-frame clones, some missing. The data contain about 16,000 clones, over 75% of them singletons. Sequences were obtained from peripheral blood. The origin of the receptors is a human donor with active COVID-19. The donor label of this sample is uncertain. CDR3s include the opening cysteine and the closing phenylalanine or tryptophan. D genes are given only for firm matches. The size of a clone is reported for some rows only, either as once, few or many, or as a class for expanded clones.

CASRTSPPTYEQYF,TGTGCCAGCAGGACTAGCCCTCCAACCTACGAGCAGTACTTC,TRBV28,TRBD2,TRBJ2-7,.
CASSLAGTGSYEQYF,TGTGCCAGCAGCTTGGCCGGTACAGGTTCCTACGAGCAGTACTTC,TRBV5-5,.,TRBJ2-7,.
CASRPPSSGGWATQYF,TGTGCCAGCAGACCCCCCTCGAGCGGGGGTTGGGCTACGCAGTATTTT,TRBV6-6,TRBD2,TRBJ2-3,.
CASSQDPIYSRSFYGYTF,TGTGCCAGCAGCCAAGATCCGATATACTCTCGCTCCTTCTATGGCTACACCTTC,TRBV3-1/TRBV3-2,.,TRBJ1-2,.
CASGQAYEQYF,TGTGCCTCCGGACAGGCCTACGAGCAGTACTTC,TRBV25-1,TRBD1,TRBJ2-7,.
CASSDQAGTEAFF,TGTGCCAGCAGTGACCAAGCAGGGACTGAAGCTTTCTTT,TRBV5-6,.,TRBJ1-1,.
CASSSTGTPLYGYTF,TGTGCCAGCAGCTCAACAGGGACGCCTCTCTATGGCTACACCTTC,TRBV7-9,.,TRBJ1-2,large
CSVAGTGESYEQYF,TGCAGCGTTGCCGGGACAGGGGAGTCCTACGAGCAGTACTTC,TRBV29-1,TRBD1,TRBJ2-7,.
CASSPGQGVTDTQYF,TGTGCCAGCAGCCCGGGACAGGGGGTCACAGATACGCAGTATTTT,TRBV6-5,TRBD1,TRBJ2-3,.
CSVGQMNTEAFF,TGCAGCGTTGGGCAGATGAACACTGAAGCTTTCTTT,TRBV29-1,.,TRBJ1-1,.
CASSFWGGDQPQHF,TGTGCCAGCAGCTTTTGGGGCGGCGATCAGCCCCAGCATTTT,TRBV5-4,.,TRBJ1-5,.
CASSQDMAHQGRNTIYF,TGTGCCAGCAGCCAAGATATGGCTCACCAGGGGCGAAACACCATATATTTT,TRBV3-1/TRBV3-2,.,TRBJ1-3,.
CASTVGGSSTDTQYF,TGTGCCAGCACCGTGGGGGGATCTAGCACAGATACGCAGTATTTT,TRBV9,.,TRBJ2-3,.
CASSSTSGVPNTQYF,TGTGCCAGCAGTTCGACTAGCGGGGTGCCAAATACGCAGTATTTT,TRBV6-2/TRBV6-3,TRBD2,TRBJ2-3,.
CASSLGGEETQYF,TGTGCCAGCAGCTTAGGGGGCGAAGAGACCCAGTACTTC,TRBV11-2,.,TRBJ2-5,.
CASRGTGGSPLHF,TGTGCCAGCCGTGGGACAGGGGGTTCACCCCTCCACTTT,TRBV19,TRBD1,TRBJ1-6,few
CASSQLGGISYEQYF,TGTGCCAGCAGCCAATTAGGGGGTATCTCCTACGAGCAGTACTTC,TRBV14,.,TRBJ2-7,.
CASSITGGTGYTF,TGTGCCAGTAGTATTACAGGGGGTACTGGCTACACCTTC,TRBV19,TRBD1,TRBJ1-2,.
CASSATGQGPYEQYF,TGCGCCAGCAGTGCAACGGGACAGGGCCCCTACGAGCAGTACTTC,TRBV5-1,TRBD1,TRBJ2-7,.
CASSLGGTYEQYF,TGTGCCAGCAGTCTGGGGGGGACCTACGAGCAGTACTTC,TRBV5-4,TRBD2,TRBJ2-7,.
CASSPQDNYGYTF,TGTGCCAGCAGCCCCCAGGATAACTATGGCTACACCTTC,TRBV7-8,.,TRBJ1-2,.
CASSLNHRDISYEQYF,TGCGCCAGCAGCCTAAACCACCGGGACATCTCCTACGAGCAGTACTTC,TRBV4-1,.,TRBJ2-7,.
CASPDRFRLVDTQYF,TGTGCCAGCCCCGACAGGTTCAGGTTGGTCGATACGCAGTATTTT,TRBV19,.,TRBJ2-3,.
CASSLGQGFYNSPLHF,TGTGCCAGCAGCTTAGGACAGGGGTTTTATAATTCACCCCTCCACTTT,TRBV7-9,TRBD1,TRBJ1-6,.
CAGAGTGFSEQYF,TGTGCCGGAGCGGGGACAGGGTTTTCCGAGCAGTACTTC,TRBV2,TRBD1,TRBJ2-7,.
CASSLKASGARYEQYF,TGTGCCAGCAGCTTAAAGGCTAGCGGGGCAAGGTACGAGCAGTACTTC,TRBV7-2,TRBD2,TRBJ2-7,.
CATSAGDNEQFF,TGTGCCACCAGCGCAGGGGACAATGAGCAGTTCTTC,TRBV15,.,TRBJ2-1,.
CASSFETGSYNEQFF,TGTGCTAGCAGCTTTGAGACAGGCTCCTACAATGAGCAGTTCTTC,TRBV7-7,.,TRBJ2-1,.
CASSPPGQSSGNTIYF,TGTGCCAGCAGCCCTCCGGGACAATCCTCTGGAAACACCATATATTTT,TRBV6-6,.,TRBJ1-3,.
CASSLAGNSYNEQFF,TGTGCCAGCAGTTTAGCGGGGAACTCCTACAATGAGCAGTTCTTC,TRBV9,TRBD2,TRBJ2-1,.
CASSLDTSNYGYTF,TGTGCCAGTAGCCTGGACACATCTAACTATGGCTACACCTTC,TRBV19,.,TRBJ1-2,.
CASSLGWGGSYGYTF,TGCGCCAGCAGCTTGGGATGGGGGGGCAGCTATGGCTACACCTTC,TRBV5-1,.,TRBJ1-2,.
CASTPGPTGELFF,TGTGCCAGTACCCCTGGCCCAACCGGGGAGCTGTTTTTT,TRBV19,.,TRBJ2-2,.
CASDRGNYGYTF,TGTGCCAGCGACAGGGGGAACTATGGCTACACCTTC,TRBV9,TRBD1,TRBJ1-2,.
CASRPGQGTNEQFF,TGCGCCAGTCGCCCGGGACAGGGGACAAATGAGCAGTTCTTC,TRBV4-1,TRBD1,TRBJ2-1,large
CASSLGTGSLEKLFF,TGTGCCAGCAGCTTAGGGACAGGGTCCCTTGAAAAACTGTTTTTT,TRBV11-2,TRBD1,TRBJ1-4,.
CASSQNSEETQYF,TGTGCCAGCTCGCAAAACTCCGAAGAGACCCAGTACTTC,TRBV18,.,TRBJ2-5,.
CASSVEMNTEAFF,TGTGCCAGCAGCGTCGAGATGAACACTGAAGCTTTCTTT,TRBV9,.,TRBJ1-1,.
CSVRTDYPNGANVLTF,TGCAGCGTTAGGACAGATTACCCTAATGGGGCCAACGTCCTGACTTTC,TRBV29-1,.,TRBJ2-6,.
CASRLSPGELFF,TGTGCCAGCCGTCTTAGTCCCGGGGAGCTGTTTTTT,TRBV7-2,.,TRBJ2-2,.
CASSDSGPRDRDRRQPQHF,TGTGCCAGCAGTGACTCAGGACCTCGGGACAGGGATCGTCGTCAGCCCCAGCATTTT,TRBV6-4,TRBD1,TRBJ1-5,.
CATSRVQGDEQFF,TGTGCCACCAGCAGAGTACAGGGTGACGAGCAGTTCTTC,TRBV15,.,TRBJ2-1,.
CASSLEQGRVLRAFF,TGTGCCAGCAGCTTGGAGCAGGGGCGCGTTTTGCGAGCTTTCTTT,TRBV5-5,.,TRBJ1-1,.
CASSQGQSNQPQHF,TGTGCCAGCTCACAGGGGCAGAGTAATCAGCCCCAGCATTTT,TRBV18,.,TRBJ1-5,.
CASSISTNEQYF,TGTGCCAGTAGTATCTCCACTAACGAGCAGTACTTC,TRBV19,.,TRBJ2-7,.
CASSRQGEVYQPQHF,TGTGCCAGCAGCCGACAGGGGGAGGTTTATCAGCCCCAGCATTTT,TRBV6-2/TRBV6-3,TRBD1,TRBJ1-5,.
CASSSTNHATEKLFF,TGTGCCAGCAGCTCAACGAACCATGCCACAGAAAAACTGTTTTTT,TRBV13,.,TRBJ1-4,once
CASSQPVAGASEKLFF,TGTGCCAGCAGCCAACCTGTAGCGGGGGCTAGTGAAAAACTGTTTTTT,TRBV4-2,.,TRBJ1-4,.
CASSQDPRDSLQDTQYF,TGTGCCAGCAGCCAAGATCCGCGAGACTCCCTTCAAGATACGCAGTATTTT,TRBV3-1/TRBV3-2,.,TRBJ2-3,.
CASSPGTGGNQPQHF,TGTGCCAGCTCACCAGGGACAGGGGGGAATCAGCCCCAGCATTTT,TRBV18,TRBD1,TRBJ1-5,.
CASSTLGQGEQYF,TGTGCCAGTAGTACTCTAGGACAGGGCGAGCAGTACTTC,TRBV19,TRBD1,TRBJ2-7,.
CASSFPVRATYPYEQYF,TGTGCCAGCAGCTTCCCCGTCAGGGCTACTTACCCCTACGAGCAGTACTTC,TRBV11-2,.,TRBJ2-7,.
CASSPNNKRQETQYF,TGTGCCAGCAGCCCGAACAACAAACGACAAGAGACCCAGTACTTC,TRBV3-1/TRBV3-2,.,TRBJ2-5,.
CASSSTSLAGGLTDTQYF,TGTGCCAGCAGTTCCACGTCTTTAGCGGGGGGGCTCACAGATACGCAGTATTTT,TRBV6-2/TRBV6-3,TRBD2,TRBJ2-3,once
CASSPSGRNGYTF,TGTGCCAGCTCACCGTCGGGGAGAAATGGCTACACCTTC,TRBV18,.,TRBJ1-2,.
CASSTSGGSYEQYF,TGTGCCAGCAGTACTAGCGGGGGTTCCTACGAGCAGTACTTC,TRBV6-5,TRBD2,TRBJ2-7,.
CASSQVTSGRNTGELFF,TGTGCCAGCAGCCAAGTAACCAGCGGGAGGAACACCGGGGAGCTGTTTTTT,TRBV4-2,TRBD2,TRBJ2-2,once
CASKTGTPDTYEQYF,TGTGCCAGCAAGACCGGGACACCGGACACCTACGAGCAGTACTTC,TRBV28,.,TRBJ2-7,once
CASSYLLASTSYEQYF,TGTGCCAGCAGTTATCTACTAGCCTCAACCTCCTACGAGCAGTACTTC,TRBV6-5,.,TRBJ2-7,.
CASSFQGQIYEQYF,TGTGCCAGCAGCTTCCAGGGGCAGATCTACGAGCAGTACTTC,TRBV5-6,.,TRBJ2-7,.